The next 18 T cell receptor beta chains were all read from a single sample in a study of cytomegalovirus exposure and HLA in healthy donors. In the PCR, 60 Vbeta and 13 Jbeta primers were used. Clones were sequenced by immunoSEQ multiplex PCR, and TCRdb holds only the in-frame ones, with some missing. Of some 160,000 clones listed, 65% to 90% are singletons. What was sequenced was PBMCs. Source of these receptors: a woman younger than 35 in good health and CMV-seronegative.

V gene TRBV9 combines with J gene TRBJ2-5; TRBD2 matches at 11 bases. The CDR3 runs 15 residues. CDR1 SGDLS and CDR2 YYNGEE come from the germline V gene. V was clipped by 0 bases and J by 5 bases; unmatched bases: 3. In nucleotides, the CDR3 is TGTGCCAGCAGCGTAGCTCCTAGCGGGAGGGAGACCCAGTACTTC. As protein: CASSVAPSGRETQYF.

The rearrangement uses TRBV6-1 and TRBJ1-4; D is undetermined. The germline CDR1 and CDR2 sequences are MNHNS and SASEGT. Trimming stripped 4 bases from V and 4 bases from J, with 7 bases between. The CDR3 has 13 amino acids. The CDR3 here is CASSGGDNEKLFF. The CDR3 nucleotides read TGTGCCAGCAGTGGCGGGGATAATGAAAAACTGTTTTTT.

The chain couples TRBV5-6 to TRBJ1-2; D is uncertain. CDR3 size: 15 residues. Germline-derived CDR1 and CDR2 are SGHDT and YYEEEE. Trimming removed 0 bases at V and 0 bases at J, with 9 bases between. The CDR3 DNA sequence: TGTGCCAGCAGCTTGGCTGGAGGGTCTAACTATGGCTACACCTTC. This gives the protein CASSLAGGSNYGYTF.

This clone was seen once. This sequence joins TRBV6-5 and TRBJ2-5, with D maybe TRBD1 (6 bases). The J call is doubtful: the DNA matches TRBJ2-7 better. The CDR3 has 14 amino acids. Looked up from germline, CDR1 is MNHEY and CDR2 is SVGAGI. DNA of the CDR3: TGTGCCAGCAGAACGACAGGCTTGGGTACCGAGCAGTACTTC. Translation: CASRTTGLGTEQYF.

This clone came up a few times. The chain links TRBV5-1 to TRBJ2-7; 7 bases are a match to TRBD1. The CDR3 is made up of 14 amino acids. Germline CDR1 SGHRS, CDR2 YFSETQ. With V trimmed by 0 bases and J by 2 bases, 2 bases remained unmatched. The CDR3 DNA follows: TGCGCCAGCAGCTTGGGAAGGGGGCCCTACGAGCAGTACTTC. Its translation is CASSLGRGPYEQYF. Full variable domain (remainder filled in from reference TRBV5-1 and TRBJ2-7): KAGVTQTPRYLIKTRGQQVTLSCSPISGHRSVSWYQQTPGQGLQFLFEYFSETQRNKGNFPGRFSGRQFSNSRSEMNVSTLELGDSALYLCASSLGRGPYEQYFGPGTRLTVT.

This chain links TRBV6-5 with TRBJ2-7, with a tentative D call TRBD2 (6 bases). The germline gives CDR1 MNHEY, CDR2 SVGAGI. Trimming pared 0 bases from V and 2 bases from J, leaving 11 bases between. The CDR3 length is 15 residues. This chain's CDR3 is CASSYSTGTAYEQYF. The CDR3 DNA reads TGTGCCAGCAGTTACTCGACCGGGACTGCCTACGAGCAGTACTTC.

The chain has TRBV6-1 and TRBJ1-3; D remains ambiguous. Between the trimmed V and J ends, which lost 3 bases and 8 bases, there was a span of 17 bases. The germline V gene has CDR1 MNHNS and CDR2 SASEGT. This CDR3 has 15 amino acids. The CDR3 DNA follows: TGTGCCAGCAGTGACTCATCTGGCCGCCTTGACACCATATATTTT. Translated: CASSDSSGRLDTIYF.

As concerns this clone: The junction departs from germline at one end; a sequencing error may be responsible. The V gene is TRBV6-6, the J gene TRBJ2-2, with 11 positions matching TRBD2. Germline lookup yields CDR1 MNHNY and CDR2 SVGAGI (reference sequence). CDR3 length equals 15 residues. The CDR3 bases are TGTGCCAGCTGTTATAGCGGGAGGGCCACCGGGGAGCTGTTTTTT. Translation: CASCYSGRATGELFF.

The chain joins TRBV28 to TRBJ1-5, with D unclear. With 5 bases removed from V and 4 bases from J, the gap between germline ends came to 15 bases. The CDR3 is 15 amino acids. CDR1 is MDHEN, CDR2 SYDVKM, per germline. The CDR3 spells CASSPPERVNQPQHF. The CDR3 nucleotides read TGTGCCAGCAGTCCACCGGAGAGGGTGAATCAGCCCCAGCATTTT.

The CDR3 loop reads CASSRTGGTYEQYF. The CDR3 region has the DNA TGCGCCAGCAGCAGAACAGGGGGGACCTACGAGCAGTACTTC. This chain links TRBV5-1 with TRBJ2-7; TRBD1 matches at 8 bases. CDR3 size: 14 residues. Germline V CDR1 and CDR2: SGHRS, YFSETQ. Unmatched junction bases numbered 5, after V lost 4 bases and J lost 2 bases.

The chain carries TRBV7-2 and TRBJ1-6; D remains unclear. V was clipped by 8 bases and J by 0 bases, with 14 bases between them. CDR1 and CDR2 from the germline V gene are SGHTA and FQGNSA. The CDR3 has 16 amino acids. This chain's CDR3 is CASAAEALSYNSPLHF. In DNA, the CDR3 is TGTGCCAGCGCGGCGGAGGCCCTCTCCTATAATTCACCCCTCCACTTT.

The DNA for the CDR3 is TGTGCCAGCAGCCCCAGATTGGGACAACAATCACATGAAAAACTGTTTTTT. Amino acids: CASSPRLGQQSHEKLFF. The chain recombines TRBV7-9 with TRBJ1-4; D is perhaps TRBD1 (6 bases). This CDR3 spans 17 amino acids. Germline CDR1 reads SEHNR; CDR2 reads FQNEAQ (reference sequence). V was shortened by 5 bases and J by 6 bases, with 22 bases between the two germline ends.

The rearrangement uses TRBV28 and TRBJ1-1; the match to TRBD1 covers 9 bases. The CDR3 spans 16 residues. V lost 6 bases and J lost 1; bases outside the gene matches: 9. Germline CDR1 and CDR2: MDHEN and SYDVKM. As DNA, the CDR3 is TGTGCCAGCAGCTTAGGTGGGACAGGGAGGAACACTGAAGCTTTCTTT. This translates into CASSLGGTGRNTEAFF.

This clone was observed at least ten times. This chain joins TRBV6-1 and TRBJ2-1, with TRBD2 matching 7 bases. Germline assignment: CDR1 MNHNS and CDR2 SASEGT. Trimming took 2 bases from V and 7 from J; bases not matched to a gene: 8. This CDR3 spans 15 amino acids. The CDR3 coding sequence is TGTGCCAGCAGTGAAAAGTGGGAGGGCGGGAATGAGCAGTTCTTC. It specifies CASSEKWEGGNEQFF.

For this clone: Other DNA sequences in this specimen translate into the identical CDR3. V usage is TRBV20-1 and J usage is TRBJ1-1, with D uncertain. This CDR3 spans 11 amino acids. The V gene's germline CDR1 is DFQATT and CDR2 SNEGSKA (reference sequence). V was clipped by 6 bases and J by 3 bases, with 8 bases between them. CDR3 DNA: TGCAGTGCGGCCGGGGACACTGAAGCTTTCTTT. Translated: CSAAGDTEAFF.

The V call is TRBV27, the J call TRBJ1-2, with 7 bases matching TRBD1. The CDR3 runs 13 residues. The ends lost 8 bases at V and 10 bases at J; junction bases unmatched: 13. The germline CDR1 and CDR2 sequences are MNHEY and SMNVEV (reference sequence). The CDR3 sequence: CASRALEQGPYTF. CDR3 DNA sequence: TGTGCCAGCCGTGCTCTGGAACAGGGGCCCTACACCTTC.

This sequence joins TRBV6-5 and TRBJ1-1; 8 bases fit TRBD1. Germline V gene sequence: CDR1 MNHEY, CDR2 SVGAGI. V was clipped by 8 bases and J by 11 bases; unmatched bases: 16. This CDR3 region has 14 residues. The CDR3 loop is CASGPPGGSLWAFF. The CDR3 DNA sequence: TGTGCCAGCGGGCCCCCAGGGGGCTCCCTCTGGGCTTTCTTT.

This clone came up once. The V gene is TRBV9, the J gene TRBJ2-1, with D uncertain. Germline V lookup: CDR1 SGDLS, CDR2 YYNGEE. This CDR3 region has 14 residues. Trimming removed 0 bases from V and 6 bases from J, with 10 bases in between. CDR3 in DNA: TGTGCCAGCAGCGTAGATGGAGCTACCAATGAGCAGTTCTTC. It encodes CASSVDGATNEQFF. Full variable domain (outside the CDR3, taken from reference TRBV9 and TRBJ2-1): DSGVTQTPKHLITATGQRVTLRCSPRSGDLSVYWYQQSLDQGLQFLIQYYNGEERAKGNILERFSAQQFPDLHSELNLSSLELGDSALYFCASSVDGATNEQFFGPGTRLTVL.